The 25 T cell receptor beta chains below were found in one sample sequenced in a study of monozygotic twins with inflammatory bowel disease. TCRdb processed the 5' RACE reads again and assigns one entry to each CDR3 protein, with no DNA. The sample's table shows fewer than 450,000 distinct CDR3 sequences. The sample comprised blood. These receptors were obtained from a human donor with ulcerative colitis or Crohn's disease, or a healthy co-twin of an affected twin (not recorded which).

The chain couples TRBV19 to TRBJ2-7; checking the TCRdb D call of TRBD1 is not possible without DNA. Germline-derived CDR1 and CDR2 are LNHDA and SQIVND (reference sequence). The CDR3 has 15 residues. The CDR3 sequence is CASSIASSRGYEQYF. The variable domain in full, with the rest retrieved from reference TRBV19 and TRBJ2-7, is DGGITQSPKYLFRKEGQNVTLSCEQNLNHDAMYWYRQDPGQGLRLIYYSQIVNDFQKGDIAEGYSVSREKKESFPLTVTSAQKNPTAFYLCASSIASSRGYEQYFGPGTRLTVT.

The V and J genes are TRBV7-9 and TRBJ2-7; the D call of TRBD2 rests on TCRdb alone, since no DNA is present to check it. The germline V gene encodes CDR1 SEHNR and CDR2 FQNEAQ (reference sequence). The CDR3 is 13 residues long. The CDR3 spells CASRRDFSYEQYF.

The gene calls are TRBV5-1 and TRBJ1-2. The CDR3 contains 12 residues. CDR1 SGHRS and CDR2 YFSETQ come from the germline V gene. Here the CDR3 reads CASSPQREGYTF.

The chain links TRBV7-2 to TRBJ1-5. The CDR3 spans 14 residues. Per the germline V gene, CDR1 is SGHTA and CDR2 is FQGNSA. CDR3 loop: CASSLVGSGQPQHF.

The chain combines TRBV11-2 with TRBJ1-4. Germline V lookup: CDR1 SGHAT, CDR2 FQNNGV. The CDR3 covers 12 residues. CDR3: CASSPTYEKLFF.

The rearrangement links TRBV19 to TRBJ2-1. This CDR3 is 14 amino acids long. Germline values: CDR1 LNHDA, CDR2 SQIVND (reference sequence). CDR3 loop: CASSIMDLFHEQFF. Together with reference TRBV19 and TRBJ2-1, the CDR3 gives the full variable domain: DGGITQSPKYLFRKEGQNVTLSCEQNLNHDAMYWYRQDPGQGLRLIYYSQIVNDFQKGDIAEGYSVSREKKESFPLTVTSAQKNPTAFYLCASSIMDLFHEQFFGPGTRLTVL.

The V gene is TRBV5-1, the J gene TRBJ1-2. The CDR3 sequence is 14 residues long. CDR1 SGHRS and CDR2 YFSETQ come from the germline V gene. CDR3 sequence: CASSLAAGANSYTF.

The rearrangement links TRBV7-9 to TRBJ2-1. The CDR3 extends over 11 amino acids. The germline gives CDR1 SEHNR, CDR2 FQNEAQ (reference sequence). CDR3 amino acids: CASPVNNEQFF.

The V call is TRBV12-3 or TRBV12-4, the J call TRBJ1-1; the D call of TRBD1 rests on TCRdb alone, since no DNA is present to check it. This CDR3 region has 13 residues. The CDR3 protein is CASSLETGIEAFF.

The genes are TRBV5-1 and TRBJ2-5. The CDR3 is made up of 16 amino acids. Germline lookup yields CDR1 SGHRS and CDR2 YFSETQ. The CDR3 spells CASSPPRGTAYETQYF.

V gene TRBV4-3 combines with J gene TRBJ1-6. Germline CDR1 and CDR2: LGHNA and YSLEER. This CDR3 is 15 amino acids long. The chain's CDR3 is CASSQEDLPSSPLHF.

This chain joins TRBV9 and TRBJ2-1; TCRdb designates TRBD2, a call that cannot be tested without DNA. In germline, CDR1 is SGDLS, CDR2 YYNGEE. The CDR3 spans 18 residues. The chain's CDR3 is CASSAGLAGGSSYNEQFF. The full variable domain, rest sourced from reference TRBV9 and TRBJ2-1, is DSGVTQTPKHLITATGQRVTLRCSPRSGDLSVYWYQQSLDQGLQFLIQYYNGEERAKGNILERFSAQQFPDLHSELNLSSLELGDSALYFCASSAGLAGGSSYNEQFFGPGTRLTVL.

The chain employs TRBV19 and TRBJ1-5; absent DNA, TCRdb's TRBD1 call cannot be checked. This CDR3 has 13 residues. From germline, CDR1 is LNHDA and CDR2 SQIVND (reference sequence). The CDR3 sequence: CATNGGERQPQHF.

The chain joins TRBV7-2 to TRBJ1-2; TCRdb proposes TRBD1, but this gene call is untestable without DNA. CDR3 length: 15 residues. Per the germline V gene, CDR1 is SGHTA and CDR2 is FQGNSA. The CDR3 sequence: CASSLAGTGYYGYTF.

This chain joins TRBV3-1 and TRBJ2-2. This CDR3 is built from 13 residues. The germline gives CDR1 LGHDT, CDR2 YNNKEL (reference sequence). The CDR3: CASSQEGRGGLFF.

This chain uses TRBV12-3 or TRBV12-4 with TRBJ1-1; TCRdb reports TRBD1, a call that lacks DNA to check it against. The CDR3 loop spans 15 amino acids. The CDR3 protein is CASSITGTGGTEAFF.

V and J are TRBV7-2 and TRBJ2-5; the D call of TRBD2 rests on TCRdb alone, since no DNA is present to check it. The CDR3 covers 16 residues. Germline CDR1 and CDR2: SGHTA and FQGNSA. The CDR3: CASSPQTSGGPKTQYF.

The chain combines TRBV7-8 with TRBJ2-3; the D call of TRBD1 rests on TCRdb alone, since no DNA is present to check it. Germline V lookup: CDR1 SGHVS, CDR2 FQNEAQ. The CDR3 totals 17 residues. The CDR3 protein is CASSPRPGQAITDTQYF.

The chain links TRBV12-3 or TRBV12-4 to TRBJ2-7; no DNA is available, so the TRBD1 call from TCRdb remains unchecked. CDR3 length equals 15 residues. The CDR3 spells CASSLGAGIAYEQYF.

This CDR3 reads CASSRGLAGLETQYF. V gene TRBV4-3 combines with J gene TRBJ2-5; the D gene TCRdb calls, TRBD2, cannot be checked with no DNA. The CDR3 runs 15 residues. Per the germline V gene, CDR1 is LGHNA and CDR2 is YSLEER.

J is TRBJ2-7 and V is TRBV5-1; TCRdb gives TRBD1 as the D gene, but with no DNA this cannot be confirmed. The CDR3 is 16 residues long. From germline, CDR1 is SGHRS and CDR2 YFSETQ. The CDR3 reads CASSLETGGDFYEQYF. The full variable domain, its missing parts supplied by reference TRBV5-1 and TRBJ2-7, is KAGVTQTPRYLIKTRGQQVTLSCSPISGHRSVSWYQQTPGQGLQFLFEYFSETQRNKGNFPGRFSGRQFSNSRSEMNVSTLELGDSALYLCASSLETGGDFYEQYFGPGTRLTVT.

This chain uses TRBV20-1 with TRBJ2-1; the TCRdb D gene call, TRBD1, has no DNA to confirm it. Germline V gene lookup returns CDR1 DFQATT and CDR2 SNEGSKA (reference sequence). CDR3 size: 13 residues. CDR3 sequence: CSALPGTVNEQFF.

CDR3 amino acids: CSASVSGGASDTQYF. This sequence joins TRBV20-1 and TRBJ2-3; TCRdb's D call of TRBD2 is untestable without DNA. Germline values: CDR1 DFQATT, CDR2 SNEGSKA (reference sequence). This CDR3 has 15 amino acids.

The V and J genes are TRBV11-2 and TRBJ1-4; TCRdb selects TRBD1, and the lack of DNA leaves this call unchecked. Germline CDR1 and CDR2: SGHAT and FQNNGV. CDR3 length: 18 amino acids. The CDR3 reads CASSLGTGLPSRDEKLFF.

V is TRBV20-1 and J is TRBJ2-6; TCRdb proposes TRBD1, but this gene call is untestable without DNA. Germline V CDR1 and CDR2: DFQATT, SNEGSKA (reference sequence). The length of the CDR3 is 16 residues. The CDR3 region is CSARGQGATGANVLTF.